The clone carrying this TCR beta chain is a singleton in its sample. Its antigen is unidentified. V gave up 1 base and J gave up 3 bases, with 12 bases separating them. Germline V gives CDR1 DFQATT, CDR2 SNEGSKA (reference sequence). The CDR3 extends over 14 amino acids. The data were obtained in a study of CD8+CD57+ T cells in acquired aplastic anemia. For CDR3 and TCR beta VDJ profiling, genomic DNA was the template used. Using its own MiXCR run on the reads, TCRdb lists one record per CDR3 protein. The sample carries roughly 17,000 distinct CDR3 sequences, 30% to 45% recorded once. Study-wide results and caveats: Patients' CD8+CD57+ cells proved less diverse than their total CD4+ and CD8+ pools, researchers found.

In patients chosen for sequencing, flow cytometry had shown CD8+CD57+ cell expansion. Beads enriched the CD8+CD57+ cells, and these gave a mean 1.6 ug DNA. The chain joins TRBV20-1 to TRBJ1-1; the D is unclear. Material for sequencing was CD8+CD57+ T cells sorted from PBMCs. Subset given: bead-enriched CD8+CD57+ effector memory T cells from SAA patients. This TCR came from a human donor with aplastic anemia. This CDR3 is CSARAADRDTEAFF. CDR3 DNA: TGCAGTGCTAGAGCGGCGGATAGGGACACTGAAGCTTTCTTT.